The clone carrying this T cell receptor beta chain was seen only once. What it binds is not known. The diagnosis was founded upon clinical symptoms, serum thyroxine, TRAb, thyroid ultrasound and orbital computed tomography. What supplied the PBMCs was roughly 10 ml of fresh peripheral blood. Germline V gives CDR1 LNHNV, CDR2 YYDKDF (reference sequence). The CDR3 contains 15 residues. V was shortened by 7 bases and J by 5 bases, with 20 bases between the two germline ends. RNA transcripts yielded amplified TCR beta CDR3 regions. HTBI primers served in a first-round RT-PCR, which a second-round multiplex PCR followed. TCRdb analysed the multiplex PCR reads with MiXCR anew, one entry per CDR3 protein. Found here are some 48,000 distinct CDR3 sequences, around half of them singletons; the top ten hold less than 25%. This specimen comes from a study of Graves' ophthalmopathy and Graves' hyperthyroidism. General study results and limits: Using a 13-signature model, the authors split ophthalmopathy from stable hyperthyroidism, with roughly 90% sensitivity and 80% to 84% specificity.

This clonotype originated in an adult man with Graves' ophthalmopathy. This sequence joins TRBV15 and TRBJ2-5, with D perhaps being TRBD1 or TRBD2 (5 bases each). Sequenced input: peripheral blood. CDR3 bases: TGTGCCACCAACGAAGCTAGCAGGGAAATGGAGACCCAGTACTTC. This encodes CATNEASREMETQYF.